This is a list of T cell receptor beta chains from one sample in a study of response to subunit inactivated influenza vaccine. TCRdb passed the RT-PCR reads through MiXCR, listing each CDR3 protein once. The repertoire consists of some 480,000 distinct CDR3 sequences, with approximately 10% occurring once and the leading ten covering about 12%. Sequenced here: PBMCs from blood, sampled 40 to 50 days after vaccination. Every receptor here comes from a man in his fifties who received an inactivated influenza vaccine. Each CDR3 is given with its conserved first and last residue. A D gene is named only where the DNA matches it firmly.

cdr3_length j_call v_call d_call cdr3_aa
13 TRBJ1-1 TRBV24-1 . CATRQELNTEAFF
11 TRBJ2-5 TRBV29-1 . CSVAEGETQYF
15 TRBJ2-3 TRBV9 . CASSVDPIGTDTQYF
14 TRBJ1-6 TRBV7-9 . CASSKISYNSPLHF
14 TRBJ1-1 TRBV15 . CATSRDLQNTEAFF
15 TRBJ1-2 TRBV28 TRBD1 CASSFLTGGSYGYTF
13 TRBJ1-1 TRBV4-3 . CASSQNLNTEAFF
16 TRBJ1-2 TRBV5-1 . CASSEDSRVENYGYTF
16 TRBJ2-1 TRBV5-8 TRBD2 CASSRGWSGRNNEQFF
14 TRBJ2-1 TRBV9 . CASSVGPGYDEQFF
17 TRBJ2-3 TRBV4-1 TRBD1 CASSQAGRQGVPDTQYF
13 TRBJ1-2 TRBV12-3/TRBV12-4 . CASSLRNGYGYTF
10 TRBJ2-5 TRBV6-2/TRBV6-3 TRBD1 CASGLGTVHF
15 TRBJ2-7 TRBV5-6 . CASHSDRPPPYEQYF
12 TRBJ2-1 TRBV5-8 . CASSLAAGSEFF
15 TRBJ1-2 TRBV5-1 TRBD1 CASSLVGTGGLGYTF
15 TRBJ2-7 TRBV6-2/TRBV6-3 . CASSYSIGVRYEQYF
13 TRBJ2-3 TRBV20-1 . CSAIYPDSYTQYF